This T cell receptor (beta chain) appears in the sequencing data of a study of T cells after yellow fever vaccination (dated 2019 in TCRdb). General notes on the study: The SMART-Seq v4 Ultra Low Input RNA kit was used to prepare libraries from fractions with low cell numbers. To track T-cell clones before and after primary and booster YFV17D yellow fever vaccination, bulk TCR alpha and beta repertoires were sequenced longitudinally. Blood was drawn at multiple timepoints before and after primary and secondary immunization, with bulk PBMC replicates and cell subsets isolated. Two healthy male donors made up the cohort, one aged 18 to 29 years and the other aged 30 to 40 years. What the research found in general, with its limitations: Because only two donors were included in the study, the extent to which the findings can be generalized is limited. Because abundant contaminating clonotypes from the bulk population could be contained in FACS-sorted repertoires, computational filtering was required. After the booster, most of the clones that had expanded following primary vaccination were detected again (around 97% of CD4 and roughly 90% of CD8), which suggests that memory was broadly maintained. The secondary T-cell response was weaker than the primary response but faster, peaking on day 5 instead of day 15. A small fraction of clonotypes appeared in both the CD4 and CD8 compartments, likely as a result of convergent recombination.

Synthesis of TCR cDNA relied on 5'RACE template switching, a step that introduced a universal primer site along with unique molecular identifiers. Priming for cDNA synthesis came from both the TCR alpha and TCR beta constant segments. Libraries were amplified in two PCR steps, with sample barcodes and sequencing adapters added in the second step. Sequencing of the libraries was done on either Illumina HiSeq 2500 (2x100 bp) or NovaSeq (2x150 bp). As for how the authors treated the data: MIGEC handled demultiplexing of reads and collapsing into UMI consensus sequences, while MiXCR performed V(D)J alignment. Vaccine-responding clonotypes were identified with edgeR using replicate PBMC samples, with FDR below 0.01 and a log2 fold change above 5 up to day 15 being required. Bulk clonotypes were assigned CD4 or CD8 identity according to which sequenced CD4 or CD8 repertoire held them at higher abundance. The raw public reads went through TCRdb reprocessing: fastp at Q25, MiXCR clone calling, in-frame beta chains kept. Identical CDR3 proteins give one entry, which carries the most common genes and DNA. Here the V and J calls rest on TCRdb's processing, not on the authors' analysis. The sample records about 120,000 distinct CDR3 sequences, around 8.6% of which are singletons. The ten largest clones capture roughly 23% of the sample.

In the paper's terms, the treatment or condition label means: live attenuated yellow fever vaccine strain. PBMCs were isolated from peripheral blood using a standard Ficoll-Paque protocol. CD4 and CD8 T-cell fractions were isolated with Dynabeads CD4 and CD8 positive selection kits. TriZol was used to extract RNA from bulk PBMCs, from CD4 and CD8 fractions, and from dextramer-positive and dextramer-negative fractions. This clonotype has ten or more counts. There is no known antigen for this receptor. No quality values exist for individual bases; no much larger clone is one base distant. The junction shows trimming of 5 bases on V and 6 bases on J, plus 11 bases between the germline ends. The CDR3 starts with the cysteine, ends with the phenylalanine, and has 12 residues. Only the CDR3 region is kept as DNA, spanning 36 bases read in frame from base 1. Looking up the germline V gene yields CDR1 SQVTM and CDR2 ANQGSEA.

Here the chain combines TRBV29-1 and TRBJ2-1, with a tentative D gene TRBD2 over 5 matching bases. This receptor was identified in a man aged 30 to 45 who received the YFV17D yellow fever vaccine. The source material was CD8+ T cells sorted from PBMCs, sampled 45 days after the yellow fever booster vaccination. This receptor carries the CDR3 CSVFGGRNEQFF. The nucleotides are TGCAGCGTTTTCGGCGGGCGCAATGAGCAGTTCTTC.